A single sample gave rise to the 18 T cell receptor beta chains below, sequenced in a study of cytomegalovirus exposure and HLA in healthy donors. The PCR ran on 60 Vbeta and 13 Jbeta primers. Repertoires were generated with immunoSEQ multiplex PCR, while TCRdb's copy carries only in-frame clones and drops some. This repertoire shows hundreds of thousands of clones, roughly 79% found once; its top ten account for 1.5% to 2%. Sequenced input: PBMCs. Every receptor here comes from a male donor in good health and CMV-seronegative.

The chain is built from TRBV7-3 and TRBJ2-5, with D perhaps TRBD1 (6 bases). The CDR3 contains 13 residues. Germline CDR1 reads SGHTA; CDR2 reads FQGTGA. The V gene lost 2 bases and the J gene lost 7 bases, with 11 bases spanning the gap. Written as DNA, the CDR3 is TGTGCCAGCAGCTTATTGACAGGAGGGACCCAGTACTTC. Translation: CASSLLTGGTQYF.

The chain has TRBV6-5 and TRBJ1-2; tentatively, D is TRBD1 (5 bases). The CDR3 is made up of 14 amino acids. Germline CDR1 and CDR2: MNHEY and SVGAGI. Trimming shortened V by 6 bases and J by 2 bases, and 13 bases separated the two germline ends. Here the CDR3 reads CASSSGGENYGYTF. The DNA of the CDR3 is TGTGCCAGCAGCTCAGGAGGGGAGAACTATGGCTACACCTTC.

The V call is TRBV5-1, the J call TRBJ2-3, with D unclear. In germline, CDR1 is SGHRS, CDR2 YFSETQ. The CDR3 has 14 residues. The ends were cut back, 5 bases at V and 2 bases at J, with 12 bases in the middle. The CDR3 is CASSSDWNTDTQYF. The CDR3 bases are TGCGCCAGCAGTTCAGACTGGAACACAGATACGCAGTATTTT.

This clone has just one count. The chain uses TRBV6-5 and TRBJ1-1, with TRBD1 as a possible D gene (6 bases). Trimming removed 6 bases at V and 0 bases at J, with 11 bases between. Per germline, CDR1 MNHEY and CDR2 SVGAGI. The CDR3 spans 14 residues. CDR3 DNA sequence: TGTGCCAGCAGGCTGACAGGAGTGAACACTGAAGCTTTCTTT. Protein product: CASRLTGVNTEAFF.

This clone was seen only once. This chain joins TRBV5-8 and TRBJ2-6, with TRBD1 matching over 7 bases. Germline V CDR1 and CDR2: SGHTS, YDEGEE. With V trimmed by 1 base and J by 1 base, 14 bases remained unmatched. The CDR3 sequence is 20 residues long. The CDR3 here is CASSLTGTVVSTSGANVLTF. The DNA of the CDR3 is TGTGCCAGCAGCTTGACCGGGACAGTTGTTAGCACTTCTGGGGCCAACGTCCTGACTTTC. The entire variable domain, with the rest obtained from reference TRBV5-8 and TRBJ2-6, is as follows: EAGVTQSPTHLIKTRGQQATLRCSPISGHTSVYWYQQALGLGLQFLLWYDEGEERNRGNFPPRFSGRQFPNYSSELNVNALELEDSALYLCASSLTGTVVSTSGANVLTFGAGSRLTVL.

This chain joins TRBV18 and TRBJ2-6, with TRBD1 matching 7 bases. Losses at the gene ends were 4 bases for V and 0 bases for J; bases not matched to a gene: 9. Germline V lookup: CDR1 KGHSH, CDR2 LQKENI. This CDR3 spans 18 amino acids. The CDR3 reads CASSRETGSHSGANVLTF. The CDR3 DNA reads TGTGCCAGCTCACGGGAGACAGGGTCCCACTCTGGGGCCAACGTCCTGACTTTC.

CDR3 protein: CASSFTGVGDYGYTF. CDR3 in DNA: TGTGCCAGCAGTTTTACAGGGGTCGGGGACTATGGCTACACCTTC. This chain uses TRBV7-2 with TRBJ1-2; TRBD1 matches 7 bases. V gave up 6 bases and J gave up 3 bases; unmatched junction bases: 10. Looked up from germline, CDR1 is SGHTA and CDR2 is FQGNSA. The CDR3 sequence is 15 residues long.

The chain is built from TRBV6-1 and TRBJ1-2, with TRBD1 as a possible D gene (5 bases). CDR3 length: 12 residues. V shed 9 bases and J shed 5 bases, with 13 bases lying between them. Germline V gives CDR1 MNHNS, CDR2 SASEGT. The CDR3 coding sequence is TGTGCCAGTGGAGACAGTTCTTATGGCTACACCTTC. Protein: CASGDSSYGYTF.

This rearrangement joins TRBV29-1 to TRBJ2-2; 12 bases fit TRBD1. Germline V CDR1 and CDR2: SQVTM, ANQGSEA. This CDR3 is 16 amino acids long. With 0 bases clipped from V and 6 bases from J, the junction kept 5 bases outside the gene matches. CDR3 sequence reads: CSVEDGDRGRAGELFF. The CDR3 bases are TGCAGCGTTGAAGATGGGGACAGGGGGCGCGCCGGGGAGCTGTTTTTT.

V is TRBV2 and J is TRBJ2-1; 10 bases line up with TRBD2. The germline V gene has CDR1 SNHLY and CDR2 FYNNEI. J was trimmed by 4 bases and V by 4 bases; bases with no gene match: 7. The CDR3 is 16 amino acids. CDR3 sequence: CASSAPLAGAYNEQFF. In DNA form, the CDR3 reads TGTGCCAGCAGTGCTCCCCTAGCGGGGGCTTACAATGAGCAGTTCTTC.

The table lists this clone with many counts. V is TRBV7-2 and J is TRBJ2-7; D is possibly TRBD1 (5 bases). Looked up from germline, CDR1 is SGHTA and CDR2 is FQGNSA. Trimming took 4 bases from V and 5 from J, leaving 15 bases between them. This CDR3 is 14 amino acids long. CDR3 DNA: TGTGCCAGCAGCTCCAGACGGCAGGGCCACGAGCAGTACTTC. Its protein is CASSSRRQGHEQYF.

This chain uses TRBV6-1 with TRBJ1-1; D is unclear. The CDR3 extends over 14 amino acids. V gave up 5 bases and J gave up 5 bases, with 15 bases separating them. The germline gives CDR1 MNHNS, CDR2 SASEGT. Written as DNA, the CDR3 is TGTGCCAGCAGTTTTGACGGGAAAGAGACTGAAGCTTTCTTT. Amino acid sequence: CASSFDGKETEAFF.

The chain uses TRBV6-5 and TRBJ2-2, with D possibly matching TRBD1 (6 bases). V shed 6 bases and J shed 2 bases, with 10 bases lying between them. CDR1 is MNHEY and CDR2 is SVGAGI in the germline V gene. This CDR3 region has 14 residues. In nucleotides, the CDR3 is TGTGCCAGCAGGCCGGGACAAAACACCGGGGAGCTGTTTTTT. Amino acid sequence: CASRPGQNTGELFF.

The CDR3 sequence is CASSRNSGETQYF. The CDR3 region has the DNA TGCGCCAGCAGCCGCAACTCCGGGGAGACCCAGTACTTC. The chain links TRBV4-3 to TRBJ2-5; no clear D gene. CDR3 length: 13 amino acids. Trimming cost V 4 bases and J 5 bases, with 11 bases left between them. Germline V lookup: CDR1 LGHNA, CDR2 YSLEER.

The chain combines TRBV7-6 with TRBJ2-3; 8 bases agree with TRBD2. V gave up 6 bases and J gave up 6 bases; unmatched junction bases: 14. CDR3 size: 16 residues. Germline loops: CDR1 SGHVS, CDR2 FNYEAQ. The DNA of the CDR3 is TGTGCCAGCAGACATACTGGCGCGGGGGGTTCCGATACGCAGTATTTT. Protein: CASRHTGAGGSDTQYF.

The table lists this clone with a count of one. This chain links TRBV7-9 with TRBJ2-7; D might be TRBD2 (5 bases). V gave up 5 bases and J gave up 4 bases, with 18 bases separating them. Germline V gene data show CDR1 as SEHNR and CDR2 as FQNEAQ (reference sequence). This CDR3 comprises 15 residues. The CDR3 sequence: CASSPPRGSRYEQYF. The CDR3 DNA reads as TGTGCCAGCAGCCCCCCTCGCGGGTCCCGTTACGAGCAGTACTTC.

Here the CDR3 reads CASSLDRGVQPQHF. In DNA form, the CDR3 reads TGTGCCAGCAGCTTAGACAGGGGTGTTCAGCCCCAGCATTTT. J is TRBJ1-5 and V is TRBV7-2, with 7 positions matching TRBD1. From germline, CDR1 is SGHTA and CDR2 FQGNSA. With V trimmed by 1 base and J by 6 bases, 3 bases remained unmatched. The CDR3 has 14 residues.

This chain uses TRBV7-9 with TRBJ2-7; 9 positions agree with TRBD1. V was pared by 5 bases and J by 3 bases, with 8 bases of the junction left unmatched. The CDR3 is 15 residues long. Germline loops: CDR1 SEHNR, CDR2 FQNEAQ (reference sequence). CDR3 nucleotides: TGTGCCAGCAGCGCCTGGGACAGGGTTCACTACGAGCAGTACTTC. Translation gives CASSAWDRVHYEQYF.